The 22 T cell receptor beta chains below come from one sample, sequenced in a study of cytomegalovirus exposure and HLA in healthy donors. The study ran its PCR with 60 Vbeta and 13 Jbeta primers. Here immunoSEQ multiplex PCR was the method, and the copy in TCRdb shows in-frame clones only, minus some. The sample contains over 95,000 clones, roughly 82% of which appear only once. The specimen was PBMCs. Every receptor here comes from a man aged 40-49 years in good health and CMV-seropositive.

This rearrangement joins TRBV5-6 to TRBJ1-6, with D possibly matching TRBD1 (5 bases). Looked up from germline, CDR1 is SGHDT and CDR2 is YYEEEE. V was trimmed by 5 bases and J by 7 bases, leaving 13 bases between them. The CDR3 is 14 residues long. The CDR3 sequence is CASRTGTGNSPLHF. The CDR3 nucleotides read TGTGCCAGCAGAACTGGTACAGGAAATTCACCCCTCCACTTT.

This clone has only a few counts. The chain carries TRBV6-5 and TRBJ2-3; 12 bases line up with TRBD1. CDR3 length: 15 residues. Germline CDR1 reads MNHEY; CDR2 reads SVGAGI. V trimming: 4 bases; J trimming: 4 bases; junction bases outside the gene matches: 3. CDR3 sequence (DNA): TGTGCCAGCAGTTCGGGGACAGGGGGCCCAGATACGCAGTATTTT. It specifies CASSSGTGGPDTQYF.

This sequence joins TRBV10-1 and TRBJ2-2, with 7 bases fitting TRBD1. J gave up 0 bases and V 3 bases, and 4 bases lay outside the gene matches. The germline V gene encodes CDR1 WNHNN and CDR2 SYGVQD (reference sequence). The CDR3 loop spans 16 amino acids. DNA for the CDR3: TGCGCCAGCAGTGATATGGACAGGACGAACACCGGGGAGCTGTTTTTT. Its protein product is CASSDMDRTNTGELFF.

The CDR3 is CASSPGRLRGQETQYF. The CDR3 DNA reads TGTGCCAGCTCACCGGGTAGATTGCGGGGACAAGAGACCCAGTACTTC. The chain combines TRBV18 with TRBJ2-5, with D possibly matching TRBD2 (6 bases). Germline loops: CDR1 KGHSH, CDR2 LQKENI. V was trimmed by 3 bases and J by 2 bases, leaving 16 bases between them. The CDR3 loop spans 16 amino acids.

The V and J genes are TRBV5-5 and TRBJ1-2; D might be TRBD1 (6 bases). V lost 1 base to trimming and J lost 8 bases, with 12 bases between them. This CDR3 comprises 13 residues. CDR1 is SGHKS and CDR2 is YYEKEE in the germline V gene (reference sequence). The DNA of the CDR3 is TGTGCCAGCAGCTTGTCAGGGGATCGGGGCTACACCTTC. Amino acids: CASSLSGDRGYTF.

The rearrangement joins TRBV7-2 to TRBJ1-1, with 9 bases matching TRBD1. CDR1 and CDR2 (germline): SGHTA, FQGNSA. Trimming at V came to 5 bases and at J to 11 bases, leaving 15 bases not matched to a gene. CDR3 length: 15 residues. This chain's CDR3 is CASSARVVEDRGAFF. Written as DNA, the CDR3 is TGTGCCAGCAGCGCACGCGTCGTTGAGGACAGGGGTGCTTTCTTT. Based on the CDR3 plus reference TRBV7-2 and TRBJ1-1, the full variable domain is GAGVSQSPSNKVTEKGKDVELRCDPISGHTALYWYRQSLGQGLEFLIYFQGNSAPDKSGLPSDRFSAERTGGSVSTLTIQRTQQEDSAVYLCASSARVVEDRGAFFGQGTRLTVV.

The V call is TRBV28, the J call TRBJ2-6; D remains ambiguous. Deletions cut 3 bases from V and 0 bases from J, with 6 bases between. This CDR3 contains 15 residues. CDR1 MDHEN and CDR2 SYDVKM come from the germline V gene. Written as DNA, the CDR3 is TGTGCCAGCAGTTTTCGAGGCTCTGGGGCCAACGTCCTGACTTTC. The encoded protein is CASSFRGSGANVLTF.

This CDR3 is CASSLQIRLAANTGELFF. The CDR3 nucleotides read TGTGCCAGCAGCTTACAAATAAGACTAGCGGCCAACACCGGGGAGCTGTTTTTT. This rearrangement joins TRBV7-2 to TRBJ2-2; 9 nucleotides agree with TRBD2. The germline gives CDR1 SGHTA, CDR2 FQGNSA. The CDR3 length is 18 residues. V was pared by 2 bases and J by 2 bases, with 9 bases of the junction left unmatched.

This chain connects TRBV5-5 to TRBJ2-7; possible D gene TRBD1, 6 bases. V was cut by 4 bases and J by 3 bases, with 14 bases left in between. The germline V gene has CDR1 SGHKS and CDR2 YYEKEE (reference sequence). The CDR3 consists of 14 residues. The CDR3 region is CASSLRQVDYEQYF. DNA for the CDR3: TGTGCCAGCAGCCTGCGACAGGTCGACTACGAGCAGTACTTC.

This clone occurred once. The rearrangement links TRBV5-5 to TRBJ2-7; 7 nucleotides line up with TRBD1. Germline V gene lookup returns CDR1 SGHKS and CDR2 YYEKEE (reference sequence). V shed 0 bases, J shed 9 bases, and the junction held 12 bases outside the gene matches. The CDR3 has 15 residues. This chain's CDR3 is CASSLAWDRLLGQYF. In nucleotides, the CDR3 is TGTGCCAGCAGCTTGGCCTGGGACAGATTGCTGGGGCAGTACTTC. Drawing the rest from reference TRBV5-5 and TRBJ2-7, the complete variable domain is DAGVTQSPTHLIKTRGQQVTLRCSPISGHKSVSWYQQVLGQGPQFIFQYYEKEERGRGNFPDRFSARQFPNYSSELNVNALLLGDSALYLCASSLAWDRLLGQYFGPGTRLTVT.

This clone counts as medium-sized. The CDR3 sequence is CATRSGEAGELFF. CDR3 bases: TGTGCCACCCGATCCGGGGAGGCCGGGGAGCTGTTTTTT. This chain joins TRBV27 and TRBJ2-2, with D maybe TRBD2 (6 bases). This CDR3 has 13 residues. V lost 10 bases and J 6 bases, leaving 15 bases between the germline ends. Germline V gene data show CDR1 as MNHEY and CDR2 as SMNVEV (reference sequence).

Within the sample, this clone is medium-sized. This rearrangement joins TRBV7-9 to TRBJ1-2; tentative D call: TRBD1 (5 bases). Trimming shortened V by 4 bases and J by 0 bases, and 9 bases separated the two germline ends. Germline CDR1 and CDR2: SEHNR and FQNEAQ (reference sequence). There are 14 residues in the CDR3. The CDR3 loop is CASSSSGANYGYTF. CDR3 DNA: TGTGCCAGCAGCTCGTCGGGGGCTAACTATGGCTACACCTTC.

Concerning this clone itself: Mismatch with germline at one junction end may stem from a read error. The J gene is TRBJ1-2, the V gene TRBV7-9; D is uncertain. The CDR3 is made up of 15 amino acids. From germline, CDR1 is SEHNR and CDR2 FQNEAQ (reference sequence). The CDR3 DNA reads as TGTTCCAGCAGCCCGGTGAGCGCCATTAACTATGGCTACACCTTC. Protein product: CSSSPVSAINYGYTF.

This rearrangement joins TRBV18 to TRBJ1-1; D unclear. Germline CDR1 reads KGHSH; CDR2 reads LQKENI. V shed 6 bases and J shed 0 bases, with 11 bases lying between them. There are 14 residues in the CDR3. The CDR3 reads CASSLDILNTEAFF. CDR3 in DNA: TGTGCCAGCTCTCTTGACATCCTGAACACTGAAGCTTTCTTT.

This clone was counted between two and nine times. V is TRBV25-1 and J is TRBJ1-4; D call uncertain. This CDR3 comprises 14 residues. V was shortened by 3 bases and J by 8 bases, with 13 bases between the two germline ends. CDR1 MGHDK and CDR2 SYGVNS come from the germline V gene. The CDR3 sequence is CASSETYAVEKLFF. CDR3 DNA: TGTGCCAGCAGTGAGACATATGCCGTCGAAAAACTGTTTTTT.

The chain carries TRBV4-2 and TRBJ2-3; tentative D call: TRBD2 (6 bases). Germline V gene lookup returns CDR1 LGHNA and CDR2 YNFKEQ. Trimming removed 5 bases from V and 4 bases from J, with 13 bases in between. This CDR3 spans 14 amino acids. The DNA for the CDR3 is TGTGCCAGCAGCACCGGGGGACGGTCAGATACGCAGTATTTT. Translating it yields CASSTGGRSDTQYF.

The gene calls are TRBV5-6 and TRBJ2-3; D is ambiguous. V was shortened by 2 bases and J by 0 bases, with 4 bases between the two germline ends. The CDR3 is 13 amino acids. The germline gives CDR1 SGHDT, CDR2 YYEEEE. The CDR3 protein is CASSFQSTDTQYF. CDR3 coding DNA: TGTGCCAGCAGCTTCCAAAGCACAGATACGCAGTATTTT.

This chain uses TRBV19 with TRBJ1-4; TRBD1 might be the D (6 bases). Germline-derived CDR1 and CDR2 are LNHDA and SQIVND (reference sequence). Trimming shortened V by 0 bases and J by 10 bases, and 12 bases separated the two germline ends. The CDR3 is 14 amino acids. CDR3 loop: CASSIDPGGGKLFF. The CDR3 DNA is TGTGCCAGTAGTATAGATCCGGGGGGCGGAAAACTGTTTTTT. Drawing the rest from reference TRBV19 and TRBJ1-4, the complete variable domain is DGGITQSPKYLFRKEGQNVTLSCEQNLNHDAMYWYRQDPGQGLRLIYYSQIVNDFQKGDIAEGYSVSREKKESFPLTVTSAQKNPTAFYLCASSIDPGGGKLFFGSGTQLSVL.

The table lists this clone with a few counts. The chain links TRBV6-6 to TRBJ1-2, with unresolved D. The germline V gene encodes CDR1 MNHNY and CDR2 SVGAGI (reference sequence). V was trimmed by 0 bases and J by 5 bases, leaving 7 bases between them. The CDR3 contains 13 residues. CDR3 loop: CASSYSSEYGYTF. CDR3 DNA: TGTGCCAGCAGTTACTCCTCTGAGTATGGCTACACCTTC.

This clone was picked up a small number of times. The chain links TRBV4-3 to TRBJ1-1; unclear D gene. The CDR3 loop spans 18 amino acids. The V end was cut by 0 bases, the J end by 0 bases, with 17 bases between. The germline CDR1 and CDR2 sequences are LGHNA and YSLEER. The CDR3 region has the DNA TGCGCCAGCAGCCAAGAGGAGGGTCGGGCCGAGATGAACACTGAAGCTTTCTTT. The encoded protein is CASSQEEGRAEMNTEAFF.

This clone was seen a handful of times. The chain links TRBV4-1 to TRBJ2-3; the match to TRBD1 covers 8 bases. From germline, CDR1 is MGHRA and CDR2 YSYEKL. The CDR3 covers 15 residues. V lost 3 bases to trimming and J lost 2 bases; unmatched junction nucleotides: 4. The CDR3 nucleotides are TGCGCCAGCAGCCAGTGGGACAGGTCCACAGATACGCAGTATTTT. Translation gives CASSQWDRSTDTQYF.

This chain joins TRBV5-1 and TRBJ2-1; 12 nucleotides match TRBD1. J was trimmed by 3 bases and V by 3 bases; bases with no gene match: 7. The CDR3 extends over 17 amino acids. Looked up from germline, CDR1 is SGHRS and CDR2 is YFSETQ. CDR3 residues: CASSSGQGAPLYNEQFF. The CDR3 DNA sequence: TGCGCCAGCAGCTCGGGACAGGGGGCCCCTCTCTACAATGAGCAGTTCTTC. Based on the CDR3 plus reference TRBV5-1 and TRBJ2-1, the full variable domain is KAGVTQTPRYLIKTRGQQVTLSCSPISGHRSVSWYQQTPGQGLQFLFEYFSETQRNKGNFPGRFSGRQFSNSRSEMNVSTLELGDSALYLCASSSGQGAPLYNEQFFGPGTRLTVL.